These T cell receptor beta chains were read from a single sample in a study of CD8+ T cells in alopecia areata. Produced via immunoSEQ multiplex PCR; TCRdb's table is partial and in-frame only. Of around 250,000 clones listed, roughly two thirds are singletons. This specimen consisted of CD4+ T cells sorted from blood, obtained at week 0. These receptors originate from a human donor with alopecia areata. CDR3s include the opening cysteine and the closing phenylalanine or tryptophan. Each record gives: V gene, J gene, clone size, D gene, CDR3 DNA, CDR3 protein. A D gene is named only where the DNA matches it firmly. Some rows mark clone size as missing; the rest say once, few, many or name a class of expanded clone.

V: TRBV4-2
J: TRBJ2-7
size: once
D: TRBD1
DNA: TGTGCCAGCAGTCAAGAACCGGGACAGGGGGTTGGCGAGCAGTACTTC
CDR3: CASSQEPGQGVGEQYF

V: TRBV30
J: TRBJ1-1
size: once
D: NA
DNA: TGTGCCTGGAGTTTAGGGGGAGATACTGAAGCTTTCTTT
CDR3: CAWSLGGDTEAFF

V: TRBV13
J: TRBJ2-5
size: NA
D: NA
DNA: TGTGCCAGCAGCCCCAGGCCGGGGACCCAAGAGACCCAGTACTTC
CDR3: CASSPRPGTQETQYF

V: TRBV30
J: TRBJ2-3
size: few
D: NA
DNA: TGTGCCTGGACCCCCCGGGGATCTAGCACAGATACGCAGTATTTT
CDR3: CAWTPRGSSTDTQYF

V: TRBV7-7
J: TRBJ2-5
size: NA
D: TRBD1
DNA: TGTGCTAGCAGCCGACAGGGCGTCGAGACCCAGTACTTC
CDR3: CASSRQGVETQYF

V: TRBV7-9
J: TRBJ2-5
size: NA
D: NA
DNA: TGTGCCAGCAGCCAAGGAACCCAAGAGACCCAGTACTTC
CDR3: CASSQGTQETQYF

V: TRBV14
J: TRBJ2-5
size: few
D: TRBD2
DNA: TGTGCCAGCAGCCTACCCGCGGGGAGGGAAGAGACCCAGTACTTC
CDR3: CASSLPAGREETQYF

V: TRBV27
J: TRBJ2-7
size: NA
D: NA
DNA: TGTGCCAGCAGTTATACCCCCAGGAACGAGCAGTACTTC
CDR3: CASSYTPRNEQYF

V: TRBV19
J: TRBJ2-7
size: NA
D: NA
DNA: TGTGCCAGTAGTCCTGACCCTAGGGGCTACGAGCAGTACTTC
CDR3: CASSPDPRGYEQYF

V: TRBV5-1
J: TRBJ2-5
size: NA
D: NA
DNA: TGCGCCAGCAGTGGGGGCGCATGGGAGACCCAGTACTTC
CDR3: CASSGGAWETQYF

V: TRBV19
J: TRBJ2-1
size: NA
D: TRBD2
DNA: TGTGCCAGTAGCCACCCCGGGCTAGCGGTGTACAATGAGCAGTTCTTC
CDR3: CASSHPGLAVYNEQFF

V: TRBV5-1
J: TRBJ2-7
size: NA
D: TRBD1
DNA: TGCGCCAGCAGCCGCATAGGACAGGAGAACTACGAGCAGTACTTC
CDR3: CASSRIGQENYEQYF

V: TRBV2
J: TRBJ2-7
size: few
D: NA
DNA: TGTGCCAGCAGTCGACAGGCCTACGAGCAGTACTTC
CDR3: CASSRQAYEQYF

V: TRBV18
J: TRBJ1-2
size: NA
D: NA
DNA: TGTGCCAGCTCACCATTCGGGACTGCATATGGCTACACCTTC
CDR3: CASSPFGTAYGYTF

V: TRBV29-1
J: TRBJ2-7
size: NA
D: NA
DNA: TGCAGCGTTGGTTTAGTCGGAGCCTACGAGCAGTACTTC
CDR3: CSVGLVGAYEQYF

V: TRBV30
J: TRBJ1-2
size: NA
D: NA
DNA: TGTGCCTGGAGTGTTCCGGGTCTGGGGGGCTACACCTTC
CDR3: CAWSVPGLGGYTF

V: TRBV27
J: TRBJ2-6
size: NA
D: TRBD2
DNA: TGTGCCAGCAGTTTATGGGGGGGACTGACACTCTCTGGGGCCAACGTCCTGACTTTC
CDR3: CASSLWGGLTLSGANVLTF

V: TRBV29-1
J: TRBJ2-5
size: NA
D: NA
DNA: TGCAGCGTTGAAGATGGGCACCGGATACCCCGGTACTTC
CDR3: CSVEDGHRIPRYF

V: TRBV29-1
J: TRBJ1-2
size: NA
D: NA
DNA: TGCAGCGTTGAAGGAACCAGCTCCTACACCTTC
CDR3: CSVEGTSSYTF

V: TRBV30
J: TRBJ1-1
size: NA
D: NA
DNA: TGTGCCTGGAGTGTCCTGGGGGGCGAGGGTGAAGCTTTCTTT
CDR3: CAWSVLGGEGEAFF

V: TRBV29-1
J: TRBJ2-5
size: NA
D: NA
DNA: TGCAGCGTTGCAGGAGGGTCCGGGGAGACCCAGTACTTC
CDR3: CSVAGGSGETQYF

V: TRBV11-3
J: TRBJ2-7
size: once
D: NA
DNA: TGTGCCAGCAGCCAAGCCTGGGGAGGCGAGCAGTACTTC
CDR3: CASSQAWGGEQYF

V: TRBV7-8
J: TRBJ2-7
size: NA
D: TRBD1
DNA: TGTGCCAGCAGTTTGAGACAGGGGGCCTCCTACGAGCAGTACTTC
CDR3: CASSLRQGASYEQYF

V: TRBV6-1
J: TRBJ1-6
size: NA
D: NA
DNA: TGTGCCAGCAGTGAAAGGCCTGGGGGAGGCTTGAATTCACCCCTCCACTTT
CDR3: CASSERPGGGLNSPLHF

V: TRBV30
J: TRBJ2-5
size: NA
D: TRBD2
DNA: TGTGCCTGGAGTCAATTGAGCGGGGACGTGGGGGAGACCCAGTACTTC
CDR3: CAWSQLSGDVGETQYF

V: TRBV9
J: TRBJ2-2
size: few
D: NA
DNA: TGTGCCAGCAGCCCTTCCATGGGGGCTGGCGGGGAGCTGTTTTTT
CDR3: CASSPSMGAGGELFF

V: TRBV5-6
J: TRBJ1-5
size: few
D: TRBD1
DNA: TGTGCCAGCAGCAGGGGACAGTATCAGCCCCAGCATTTT
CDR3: CASSRGQYQPQHF

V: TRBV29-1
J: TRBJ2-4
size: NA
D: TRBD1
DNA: TGCAGCGTTTTGGGACAGACCCTAGCCAAAAACATTCAGTACTTC
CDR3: CSVLGQTLAKNIQYF

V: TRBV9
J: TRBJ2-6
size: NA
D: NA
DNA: TGTGCCAGCAGCACCAGGGGCGCTGGGGCCAACGTCCTGACTTTC
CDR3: CASSTRGAGANVLTF

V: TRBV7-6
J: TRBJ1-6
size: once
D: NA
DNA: TGTGCCAGCAGACCACAGGATCATTCACCCCTCCACTTT
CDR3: CASRPQDHSPLHF

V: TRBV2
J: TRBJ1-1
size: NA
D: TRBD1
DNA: TGTGCCAGCACCCAACTACCGGGACAGGGGAGAGCTTTCTTT
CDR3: CASTQLPGQGRAFF

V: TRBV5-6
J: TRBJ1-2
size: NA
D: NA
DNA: TGTGCCAGCAGCTTTAGGGCAACTAACTATGGCTACACCTTC
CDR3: CASSFRATNYGYTF

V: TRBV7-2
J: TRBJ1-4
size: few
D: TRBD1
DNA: TGTGCCAGCAGCACGACAGGGGATAATGAAAAACTGTTTTTT
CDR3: CASSTTGDNEKLFF

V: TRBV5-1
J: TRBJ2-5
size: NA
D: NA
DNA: TGCGCCAGCGGAATGGGACCCCAAGAGACCCAGTACTTC
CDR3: CASGMGPQETQYF

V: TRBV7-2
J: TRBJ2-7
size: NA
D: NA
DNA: TGTGCCAGCAGCTTAGAGTACTTCGAGCCCGAGCAGTACTTC
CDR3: CASSLEYFEPEQYF

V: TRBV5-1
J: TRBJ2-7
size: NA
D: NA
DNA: TGCGCCAGCAGCTTGACCGGCTACGAGCAGTACTTC
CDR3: CASSLTGYEQYF

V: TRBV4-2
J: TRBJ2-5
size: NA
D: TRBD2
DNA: TGTGCCAGCAGCCATAGCGGGGGGGTACAAGAGACCCAGTACTTC
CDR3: CASSHSGGVQETQYF

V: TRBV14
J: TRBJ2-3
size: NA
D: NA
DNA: TGTGCCAGCAGCCAAGACCGGACTCGCACAGATACGCAGTATTTT
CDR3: CASSQDRTRTDTQYF

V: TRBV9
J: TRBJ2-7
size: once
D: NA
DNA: TGTGCCAGCAGCGTAGCTGAGGGTTCCTACGAGCAGTACTTC
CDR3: CASSVAEGSYEQYF

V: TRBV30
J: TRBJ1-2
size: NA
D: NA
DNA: TGTGCCTGGAGTGTACGGAGGGGCTACTATGGCTACACCTTC
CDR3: CAWSVRRGYYGYTF

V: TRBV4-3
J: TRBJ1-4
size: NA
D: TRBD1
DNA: TGCGCCAGCAGCCAAGAGGGGACAGGGGACGAAAAACTGTTTTTT
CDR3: CASSQEGTGDEKLFF